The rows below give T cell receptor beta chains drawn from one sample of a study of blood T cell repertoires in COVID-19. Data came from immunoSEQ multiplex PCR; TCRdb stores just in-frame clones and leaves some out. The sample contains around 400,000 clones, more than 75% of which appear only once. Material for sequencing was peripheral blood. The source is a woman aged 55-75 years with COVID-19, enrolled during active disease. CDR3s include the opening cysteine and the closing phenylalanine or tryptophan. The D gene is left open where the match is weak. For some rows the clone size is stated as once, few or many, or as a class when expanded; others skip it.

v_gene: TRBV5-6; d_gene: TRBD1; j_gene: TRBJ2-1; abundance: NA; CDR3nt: TGTGCCAGCAGGGTTTTTGGACAGGGCTCCTACAATGAGCAGTTCTTC; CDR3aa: CASRVFGQGSYNEQFF
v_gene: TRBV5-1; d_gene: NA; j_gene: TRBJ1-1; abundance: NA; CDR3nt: TGCGCCAGCAGCTTGTGGGCGGGTATGAACACTGAAGCTTTCTTT; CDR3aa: CASSLWAGMNTEAFF
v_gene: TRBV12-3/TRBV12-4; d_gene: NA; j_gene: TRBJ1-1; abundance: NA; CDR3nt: TGTGCCAGCAGTTATGAAGGGGCCCCTCCTTTCTTT; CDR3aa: CASSYEGAPPFF
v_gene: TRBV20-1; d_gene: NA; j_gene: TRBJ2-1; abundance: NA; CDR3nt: TGCAGTGCTCGCGCCTACAATGAGCAGTTCTTC; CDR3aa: CSARAYNEQFF
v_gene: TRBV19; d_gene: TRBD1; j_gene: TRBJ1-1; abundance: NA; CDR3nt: TGTGCCAGCACACCCCTTAACAGGGGCATGAACACTGAAGCTTTCTTT; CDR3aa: CASTPLNRGMNTEAFF
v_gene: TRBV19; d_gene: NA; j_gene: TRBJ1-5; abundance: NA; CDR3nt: TGTGCCAGTAGTATCAGGCAGGGTGTAGGCAATCAGCCCCAGCATTTT; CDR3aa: CASSIRQGVGNQPQHF
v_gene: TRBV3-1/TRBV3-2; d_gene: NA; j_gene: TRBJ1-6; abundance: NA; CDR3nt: TGTGCCAGCAGCGTACAGACGAATTCACCCCTCCACTTT; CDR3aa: CASSVQTNSPLHF
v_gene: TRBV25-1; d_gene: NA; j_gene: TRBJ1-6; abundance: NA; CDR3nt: TGTGCCAGCAGTCGCGGGGGAGAGGGGTCACCCCTCCACTTT; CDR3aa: CASSRGGEGSPLHF
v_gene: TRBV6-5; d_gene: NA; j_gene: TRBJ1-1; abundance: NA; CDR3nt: TGTGCCAGCAGTTACTCCGGACAGACCCTCACTGAAGCTTTCTTT; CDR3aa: CASSYSGQTLTEAFF
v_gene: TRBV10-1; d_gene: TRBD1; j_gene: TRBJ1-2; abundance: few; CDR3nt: TGCGCCAGCAGTCGGGACAGGGCGGATGGCTACACCTTC; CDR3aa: CASSRDRADGYTF
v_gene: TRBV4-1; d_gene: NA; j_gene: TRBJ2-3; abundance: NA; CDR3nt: TGCGCCAGCAGCCAGGTAGTGTTTAGTACAGATACGCAGTATTTT; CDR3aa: CASSQVVFSTDTQYF
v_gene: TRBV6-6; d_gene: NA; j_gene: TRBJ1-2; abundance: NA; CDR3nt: TGTGCCAGCAGCCCCCGGTCACGGGGCTACACCTTC; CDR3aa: CASSPRSRGYTF
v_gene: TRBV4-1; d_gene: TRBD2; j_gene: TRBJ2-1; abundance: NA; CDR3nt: TGCGCCAGCAGCCAAGATACCAGCGGGGCCTCCTACAATGAGCAGTTCTTC; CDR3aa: CASSQDTSGASYNEQFF
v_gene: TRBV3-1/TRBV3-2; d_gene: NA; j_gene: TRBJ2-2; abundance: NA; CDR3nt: TGTGCCAGCAGCCAGGAGAGGATCCCGGGCACCGGGGAGCTGTTTTTT; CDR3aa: CASSQERIPGTGELFF
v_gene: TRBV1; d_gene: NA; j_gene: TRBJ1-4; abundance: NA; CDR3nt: TGCACCAGCAGCCAAATCAGGATCAGAGCAACTAATGAAAAACTGTTTTTT; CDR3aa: CTSSQIRIRATNEKLFF